This TCR beta chain was recorded in a study of early T cells in non-severe SARS-CoV-2 infection. Study-level information: Bulk RNA isolated from unsorted whole blood underwent sequencing; chains were not paired.

Germline V gene sequence: CDR1 DFQATT, CDR2 SNEGSKA (reference sequence). This CDR3 is 12 amino acids long. V shed 6 bases and J shed 0 bases, with 8 bases lying between them. TCRdb itself ran the 5' RACE reads through MiXCR, one entry per CDR3 protein. The sample yields approximately 49,000 distinct CDR3 sequences, about 10% seen once. The J gene is TRBJ1-1, the V gene TRBV20-1; D ambiguous. Sequencing used whole blood. The source of this sequence is an adult who was a healthcare worker with PCR-confirmed SARS-CoV-2 infection or an uninfected control (not recorded which). CDR3 bases: TGCAGTGCCCCACGGTTGAACACTGAAGCTTTCTTT. It is translated as CSAPRLNTEAFF.